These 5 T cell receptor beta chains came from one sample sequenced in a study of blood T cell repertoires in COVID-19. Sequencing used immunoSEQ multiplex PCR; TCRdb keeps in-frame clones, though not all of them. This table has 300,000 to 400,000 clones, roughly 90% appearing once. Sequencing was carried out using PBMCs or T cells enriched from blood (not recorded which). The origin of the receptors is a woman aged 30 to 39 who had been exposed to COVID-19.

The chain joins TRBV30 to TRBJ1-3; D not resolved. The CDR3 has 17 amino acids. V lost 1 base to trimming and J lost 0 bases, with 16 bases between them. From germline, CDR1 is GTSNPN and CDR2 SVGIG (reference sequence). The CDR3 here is CAWSGYMVWSSGNTIYF. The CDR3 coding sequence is TGTGCCTGGAGTGGGTACATGGTGTGGAGCTCTGGAAACACCATATATTTT.

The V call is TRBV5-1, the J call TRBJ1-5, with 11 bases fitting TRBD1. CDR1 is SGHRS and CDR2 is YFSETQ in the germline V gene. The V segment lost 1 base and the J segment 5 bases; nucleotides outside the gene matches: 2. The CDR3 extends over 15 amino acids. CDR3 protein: CASSLLGQGDQPQHF. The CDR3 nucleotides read TGCGCCAGCAGCTTGCTGGGACAGGGGGATCAGCCCCAGCATTTT.

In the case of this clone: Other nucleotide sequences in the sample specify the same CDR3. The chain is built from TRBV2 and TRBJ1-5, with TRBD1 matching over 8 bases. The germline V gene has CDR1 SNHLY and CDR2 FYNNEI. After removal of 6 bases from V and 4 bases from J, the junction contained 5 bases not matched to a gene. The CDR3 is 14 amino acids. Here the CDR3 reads CASSGTGGNQPQHF. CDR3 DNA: TGTGCCAGCAGCGGGACAGGAGGGAATCAGCCCCAGCATTTT. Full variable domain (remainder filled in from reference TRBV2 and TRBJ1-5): EPEVTQTPSHQVTQMGQEVILRCVPISNHLYFYWYRQILGQKVEFLVSFYNNEISEKSEIFDDQFSVERPDGSNFTLKIRSTKLEDSAMYFCASSGTGGNQPQHFGDGTRLSIL.

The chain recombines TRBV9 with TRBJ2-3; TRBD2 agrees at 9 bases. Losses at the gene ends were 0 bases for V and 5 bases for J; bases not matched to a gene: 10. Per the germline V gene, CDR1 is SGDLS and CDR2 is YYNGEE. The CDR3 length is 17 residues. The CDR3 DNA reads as TGTGCCAGCAGCGTAGCCCGACTAGCGGATGGCGGAGATACGCAGTATTTT. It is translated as CASSVARLADGGDTQYF. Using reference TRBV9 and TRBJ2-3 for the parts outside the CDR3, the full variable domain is DSGVTQTPKHLITATGQRVTLRCSPRSGDLSVYWYQQSLDQGLQFLIQYYNGEERAKGNILERFSAQQFPDLHSELNLSSLELGDSALYFCASSVARLADGGDTQYFGPGTRLTVL.

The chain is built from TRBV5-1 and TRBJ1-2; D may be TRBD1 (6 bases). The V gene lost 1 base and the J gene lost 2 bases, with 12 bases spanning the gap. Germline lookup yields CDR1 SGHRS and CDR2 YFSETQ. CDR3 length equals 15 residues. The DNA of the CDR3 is TGCGCCAGCAGCTTGTCCTCAGGGGCGAACTATGGCTACACCTTC. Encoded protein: CASSLSSGANYGYTF.